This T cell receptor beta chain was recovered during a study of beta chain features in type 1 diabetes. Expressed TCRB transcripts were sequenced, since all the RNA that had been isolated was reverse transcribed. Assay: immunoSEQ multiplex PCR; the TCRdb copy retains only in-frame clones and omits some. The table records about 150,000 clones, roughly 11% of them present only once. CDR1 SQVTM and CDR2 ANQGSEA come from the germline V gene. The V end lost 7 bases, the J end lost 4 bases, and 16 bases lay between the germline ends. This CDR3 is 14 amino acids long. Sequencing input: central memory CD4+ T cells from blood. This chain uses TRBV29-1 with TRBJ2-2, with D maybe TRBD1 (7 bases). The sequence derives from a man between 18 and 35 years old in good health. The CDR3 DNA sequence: TGCAGCGCCCGCGGAGGGGGCGTCACCGGGGAGCTGTTTTTT. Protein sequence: CSARGGGVTGELFF.